One sample yielded the 31 T cell receptor beta chains listed below, sequenced in a study of cytomegalovirus exposure and HLA in healthy donors. A multiplex PCR was run with 60 Vbeta primers and 13 Jbeta primers. The table came from immunoSEQ multiplex PCR; TCRdb's copy has only in-frame clones and leaves some out. In the table there are 130,000 to 150,000 clones, about 82% of which are singletons. Sequences were obtained from PBMCs. These receptors all come from a male donor in good health and CMV-seronegative.

This clone came up once. V gene TRBV5-1 combines with J gene TRBJ2-7, with D possibly TRBD1 on 6 matching bases. Per germline, CDR1 SGHRS and CDR2 YFSETQ. CDR3 length equals 14 residues. V shed 0 bases and J shed 4 bases, with 11 bases lying between them. CDR3 region: CASSLAGVRYEQYF. CDR3 bases: TGCGCCAGCAGCTTGGCAGGGGTCCGGTACGAGCAGTACTTC.

The chain recombines TRBV11-3 with TRBJ1-2; 8 nucleotides align to TRBD1. There are 11 residues in the CDR3. Germline CDR1 and CDR2: SGHNT and YENEEA. V shed 5 bases, J shed 14 bases, and the junction held 7 bases outside the gene matches. CDR3 coding DNA: TGTGCCAGCAGCAATCGGACAGGGATGACCTTC. Protein: CASSNRTGMTF.

A note on this clone: The junction does not match germline at one end; this may be a read error. This chain joins TRBV9 and TRBJ2-3; 8 bases match TRBD1. The CDR3 is made up of 14 amino acids. Germline V gene lookup returns CDR1 SGDLS and CDR2 YYNGEE. The CDR3 coding sequence is TGTGCCACCAGCCAAGGACAGGGTAAGGATACGCAGTATTTT. Translation gives CATSQGQGKDTQYF.

CDR3 residues: CASRGTSGSYNEQFF. CDR3 DNA: TGTGCCAGCAGGGGGACTTCGGGCTCCTACAATGAGCAGTTCTTC. The chain links TRBV6-1 to TRBJ2-1; D might be TRBD2 (6 bases). Germline values: CDR1 MNHNS, CDR2 SASEGT. Trimming cost V 6 bases and J 0 bases, with 12 bases left between them. CDR3 size: 15 residues.

The chain uses TRBV13 and TRBJ1-6, with 10 bases fitting TRBD1. The CDR3 runs to 14 residues. Germline values: CDR1 PRHDT, CDR2 FYEKMQ (reference sequence). V lost 5 bases, J lost 7 bases, and 2 bases stayed unmatched. The CDR3: CASSKDRGNSPLHF. The CDR3 bases are TGTGCCAGCAGCAAGGACAGGGGGAATTCACCCCTCCACTTT. Variable domain in full (rest from reference TRBV13 and TRBJ1-6): AAGVIQSPRHLIKEKRETATLKCYPIPRHDTVYWYQQGPGQDPQFLISFYEKMQSDKGSIPDRFSAQQFSDYHSELNMSSLELGDSALYFCASSKDRGNSPLHFGNGTRLTVT.

In nucleotides, the CDR3 is TGTGCCAGCAGCCCCCCGTCCCAGAGCGGGGCCCCTTCAGGGGAAGAGACCCAGTACTTC. It specifies CASSPPSQSGAPSGEETQYF. The V and J genes are TRBV5-8 and TRBJ2-5, with D maybe TRBD2 (7 bases). This CDR3 comprises 20 residues. CDR1 and CDR2 (germline): SGHTS, YDEGEE. V lost 4 bases and J 3 bases, leaving 31 bases between the germline ends. Full variable domain (missing parts from reference TRBV5-8 and TRBJ2-5): EAGVTQSPTHLIKTRGQQATLRCSPISGHTSVYWYQQALGLGLQFLLWYDEGEERNRGNFPPRFSGRQFPNYSSELNVNALELEDSALYLCASSPPSQSGAPSGEETQYFGPGTRLLVL.

The chain has TRBV18 and TRBJ2-2; the D gene is possibly TRBD2 (6 bases). The CDR3 contains 16 residues. Germline values: CDR1 KGHSH, CDR2 LQKENI. V was shortened by 1 base and J by 1 base, with 10 bases between the two germline ends. In DNA form, the CDR3 reads TGTGCCAGCTCACCACATCCGGGGGAGAACACCGGGGAGCTGTTTTTT. The encoded protein is CASSPHPGENTGELFF.

This chain joins TRBV27 and TRBJ1-5; no clear D. The CDR3 runs to 13 residues. V dropped 0 bases and J dropped 2 bases, with 2 bases sitting between them. Germline-derived CDR1 and CDR2 are MNHEY and SMNVEV (reference sequence). CDR3 in amino acids: CASSLSGNQPQHF. The DNA of the CDR3 is TGTGCCAGCAGTTTATCCGGCAATCAGCCCCAGCATTTT.

The rearrangement uses TRBV11-2 and TRBJ1-2; 9 bases agree with TRBD1. The CDR3 totals 15 residues. CDR1 is SGHAT and CDR2 is FQNNGV in the germline V gene. Unmatched junction bases numbered 7, after V lost 4 bases and J lost 4 bases. The CDR3 is CASSWGQGNSYGYTF. CDR3 nucleotides: TGTGCCAGCAGCTGGGGACAGGGCAACTCCTATGGCTACACCTTC.

The rearrangement links TRBV4-1 to TRBJ2-7; a weak D match, TRBD1 (5 bases). V was shortened by 0 bases and J by 0 bases, with 9 bases between the two germline ends. CDR3 length equals 15 residues. Germline V CDR1 and CDR2: MGHRA, YSYEKL. CDR3 amino acids: CASSQDPGLSYEQYF. CDR3 nucleotides: TGCGCCAGCAGCCAAGATCCAGGGCTCTCCTACGAGCAGTACTTC.

The genes are TRBV28 and TRBJ2-3; 9 positions match TRBD1. CDR3 length: 14 amino acids. The V gene's germline CDR1 is MDHEN and CDR2 SYDVKM. The J segment lost 5 bases and the V segment lost 8 bases, leaving 8 bases of the junction unmatched. The CDR3 DNA follows: TGTGCCAGCGCCACGGGGACAGGGAAAGATACGCAGTATTTT. Translating it yields CASATGTGKDTQYF.

V usage is TRBV19 and J usage is TRBJ2-5; TRBD1 agrees at 10 bases. CDR1 and CDR2 from the germline V gene are LNHDA and SQIVND (reference sequence). CDR3 length equals 14 residues. Germline trimming cut 5 bases from V and 4 bases from J; bases unmatched to any gene: 4. CDR3 coding DNA: TGTGCCAGTAGTCCTTGGACAGGGGGAGAGACCCAGTACTTC. Translation gives CASSPWTGGETQYF.

The rearrangement joins TRBV7-9 to TRBJ2-1, with 15 bases matching TRBD2. Germline CDR1 SEHNR, CDR2 FQNEAQ (reference sequence). The CDR3 is 17 residues long. After removal of 4 bases from V and 6 bases from J, the junction contained 7 bases not matched to a gene. CDR3 DNA: TGTGCCAGCAGCTCCGGACTAGCGGGAGGGGGGCTCAATGAGCAGTTCTTC. Translating it yields CASSSGLAGGGLNEQFF.

J is TRBJ1-2 and V is TRBV4-1; D is unresolved. CDR1 and CDR2 (germline): MGHRA, YSYEKL. The CDR3 is 16 amino acids. Between the trimmed V and J ends, which lost 4 bases and 0 bases, there was a span of 15 bases. CDR3 sequence (DNA): TGCGCCAGCAGCCCCCTCGGAGGAGACCCTAACTATGGCTACACCTTC. It is translated as CASSPLGGDPNYGYTF.

The chain is built from TRBV9 and TRBJ1-3, with D possibly matching TRBD1 (6 bases). CDR3 length equals 13 residues. V lost 5 bases and J 2 bases, leaving 8 bases between the germline ends. CDR1 is SGDLS and CDR2 is YYNGEE in the germline V gene. As DNA, the CDR3 is TGTGCCAGCAGTCGGACAGCTGGAAACACCATATATTTT. As protein: CASSRTAGNTIYF.

The chain is built from TRBV13 and TRBJ1-2, with D unclear. The CDR3 consists of 17 residues. Trimming removed 2 bases at V and 2 bases at J, with 18 bases between. Germline-derived CDR1 and CDR2 are PRHDT and FYEKMQ (reference sequence). This CDR3 is CASSLIGRREPNYGYTF. The CDR3, as DNA: TGTGCCAGCAGCTTAATTGGGAGAAGAGAACCGAACTATGGCTACACCTTC.

V usage is TRBV9 and J usage is TRBJ1-1, with 11 bases identical to TRBD1. Losses at the gene ends were 3 bases for V and 11 bases for J; bases not matched to a gene: 12. The CDR3 has 15 amino acids. CDR1 is SGDLS and CDR2 is YYNGEE in the germline V gene. This CDR3 reads CASSARGQGASLAFF. CDR3 DNA: TGTGCCAGCAGCGCCCGTGGACAGGGGGCGTCCCTCGCTTTCTTT.

As regards this clone: Within the sample, other DNA sequences also encode this same CDR3. This sequence joins TRBV5-6 and TRBJ1-4; D not certain. Per germline, CDR1 SGHDT and CDR2 YYEEEE. Trimming left V 4 bases short and J 8 bases short, with 15 bases between. The CDR3 spans 14 residues. The CDR3 region is CASSGEPAGEKLFF. The CDR3 nucleotides are TGTGCCAGCAGCGGGGAGCCAGCAGGAGAAAAACTGTTTTTT. Together with reference TRBV5-6 and TRBJ1-4, the CDR3 gives the full variable domain: DAGVTQSPTHLIKTRGQQVTLRCSPKSGHDTVSWYQQALGQGPQFIFQYYEEEERQRGNFPDRFSGHQFPNYSSELNVNALLLGDSALYLCASSGEPAGEKLFFGSGTQLSVL.

CDR3 coding DNA: TGTGCCCGGACCGGGGGGCCCGGGGAGCTGTTTTTT. This codes for CARTGGPGELFF. This chain connects TRBV30 to TRBJ2-2; possibly TRBD2 for D (7 bases). Between the trimmed V and J ends, which lost 8 bases and 6 bases, there was a span of 13 bases. The CDR3 runs 12 residues. Germline-derived CDR1 and CDR2 are GTSNPN and SVGIG (reference sequence).

About this clone: The sample carries other DNA sequences with the same CDR3. The CDR3 here is CASRGQGNQPQHF. The DNA for the CDR3 is TGTGCCAGCAGAGGACAGGGGAATCAGCCCCAGCATTTT. The chain combines TRBV6-5 with TRBJ1-5, with TRBD1 matching over 9 bases. CDR3 length: 13 residues. Germline CDR1 is MNHEY and CDR2 is SVGAGI. V lost 6 bases to trimming and J lost 4 bases; unmatched junction nucleotides: 1.

This clone was seen once. This chain links TRBV6-5 with TRBJ2-5; D call uncertain. The end of the DNA fits TRBJ2-7 better, so the J call may be wrong. Germline values: CDR1 MNHEY, CDR2 SVGAGI. This CDR3 comprises 12 residues. Written as DNA, the CDR3 is TGTGCCAGCAGTTCGTACGGTTACGAGCAGTACTTC. This gives the protein CASSSYGYEQYF.

The chain employs TRBV7-2 and TRBJ1-4; D is possibly TRBD1 (5 bases). This CDR3 comprises 15 residues. Germline V gene data show CDR1 as SGHTA and CDR2 as FQGNSA. Trimming stripped 5 bases from V and 1 base from J, with 11 bases between. The CDR3 sequence: CASSRTGGTNEKLFF. DNA for the CDR3: TGTGCCAGCAGCCGTACCGGGGGAACTAATGAAAAACTGTTTTTT. Full variable domain (missing parts from reference TRBV7-2 and TRBJ1-4): GAGVSQSPSNKVTEKGKDVELRCDPISGHTALYWYRQSLGQGLEFLIYFQGNSAPDKSGLPSDRFSAERTGGSVSTLTIQRTQQEDSAVYLCASSRTGGTNEKLFFGSGTQLSVL.

The J gene is TRBJ2-5, the V gene TRBV5-1, with 7 positions matching TRBD1. The ends lost 4 bases at V and 5 bases at J; junction bases unmatched: 11. This CDR3 is 15 amino acids long. In germline, CDR1 is SGHRS, CDR2 YFSETQ. The CDR3 loop is CASSRLDRLIETQYF. Written as DNA, the CDR3 is TGCGCCAGCAGCCGCTTGGACAGGTTGATTGAGACCCAGTACTTC.

The chain combines TRBV5-8 with TRBJ2-7; possibly TRBD2 for D (6 bases). Germline V lookup: CDR1 SGHTS, CDR2 YDEGEE. Trimming left V 3 bases short and J 2 bases short, with 15 bases between. The CDR3 has 15 amino acids. CDR3 residues: CASSSRDLPPYEQYF. CDR3 bases: TGTGCCAGCAGCTCGCGGGACCTGCCTCCCTACGAGCAGTACTTC.

The chain has TRBV11-2 and TRBJ2-2; weak D call: TRBD2 (6 bases). The CDR3 totals 16 residues. The V gene's germline CDR1 is SGHAT and CDR2 FQNNGV. V lost 4 bases to trimming and J lost 6 bases, with 18 bases between them. CDR3 residues: CASSSRGGGSPGELFF. The CDR3 nucleotides read TGTGCCAGCAGCTCCCGTGGTGGAGGGAGTCCCGGGGAGCTGTTTTTT.

The genes are TRBV5-6 and TRBJ2-2, with a weak D call TRBD2 (5 bases). The CDR3 loop spans 16 amino acids. V lost 1 base, J lost 4 bases, and 14 bases lay in between. Looked up from germline, CDR1 is SGHDT and CDR2 is YYEEEE. The CDR3 spells CASSLRWGEGTGELFF. CDR3 DNA: TGTGCCAGCAGCTTGCGGTGGGGAGAGGGCACCGGGGAGCTGTTTTTT.

The chain uses TRBV28 and TRBJ2-7; D is perhaps TRBD2 (6 bases). Trimming cost V 6 bases and J 7 bases, with 22 bases left between them. This CDR3 is 15 amino acids long. Germline-derived CDR1 and CDR2 are MDHEN and SYDVKM. The CDR3, as DNA: TGTGCCAGCAGACCAACCGGGACTCGGGTCGGGGAGCAGTACTTC. Its protein product is CASRPTGTRVGEQYF.

CDR3 region: CASSIAARSSYEQYF. The CDR3 DNA sequence: TGTGCCAGTAGTATAGCGGCTAGAAGCTCCTACGAGCAGTACTTC. The gene calls are TRBV19 and TRBJ2-7; the D is unclear. This CDR3 comprises 15 residues. CDR1 and CDR2 (germline): LNHDA, SQIVND (reference sequence). With 1 base removed from V and 0 bases from J, the gap between germline ends came to 10 bases.

This chain connects TRBV6-1 to TRBJ1-5; no clear D gene. CDR1 and CDR2 (germline): MNHNS, SASEGT. The CDR3 is 11 amino acids. V was shortened by 9 bases and J by 6 bases, with 9 bases between the two germline ends. CDR3 DNA sequence: TGTGCCAGGGGAGAGGGTCAGCCCCAGCATTTT. This codes for CARGEGQPQHF.

In DNA form, the CDR3 reads TGTGCCAGCAGTCTCCCCAACGGGGGGGAGTACAATGAGCAGTTCTTC. Its protein product is CASSLPNGGEYNEQFF. V is TRBV6-6 and J is TRBJ2-1; 8 bases line up with TRBD2. The CDR3 sequence is 16 residues long. The V gene's germline CDR1 is MNHNY and CDR2 SVGAGI (reference sequence). V shed 5 bases and J 4 bases; nucleotides not matched to a gene: 10.

The chain uses TRBV6-5 and TRBJ2-4, with TRBD2 as a possible D gene (5 bases). Per the germline V gene, CDR1 is MNHEY and CDR2 is SVGAGI. V lost 5 bases and J lost 7, with 9 bases in between. The CDR3 is 12 residues long. CDR3 coding DNA: TGTGCCAGCAGTAAGGGCGGGAACATTCAGTACTTC. Translating gives CASSKGGNIQYF.